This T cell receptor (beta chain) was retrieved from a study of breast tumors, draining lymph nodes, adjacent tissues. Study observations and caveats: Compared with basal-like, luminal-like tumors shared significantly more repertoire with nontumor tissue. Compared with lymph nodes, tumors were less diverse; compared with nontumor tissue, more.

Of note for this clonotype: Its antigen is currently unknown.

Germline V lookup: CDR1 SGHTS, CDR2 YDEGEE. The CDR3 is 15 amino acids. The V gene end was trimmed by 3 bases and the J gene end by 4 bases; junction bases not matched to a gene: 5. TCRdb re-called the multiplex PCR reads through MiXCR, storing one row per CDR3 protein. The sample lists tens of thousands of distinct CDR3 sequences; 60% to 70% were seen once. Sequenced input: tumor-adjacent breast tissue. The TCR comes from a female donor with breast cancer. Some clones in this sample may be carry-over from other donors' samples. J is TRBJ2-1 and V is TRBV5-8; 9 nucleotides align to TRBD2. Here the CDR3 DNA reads TGTGCCAGCAGCTCCGGGACTAGCAGTTACAATGAGCAGTTCTTC. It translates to CASSSGTSSYNEQFF.